This T cell receptor beta chain comes out of a study of regulatory T cells in long-lasting Graves disease. Library construction for TCR beta used iRepertoire HTBI primers and Arm-PCR of CDR3 regions. TCRdb itself ran the multiplex PCR reads through MiXCR, one entry per CDR3 protein. The sample lists fewer than 500,000 distinct CDR3 sequences; around 15% were seen once. Germline CDR1 is SGHAT and CDR2 is FQNNGV. The trim removed 6 bases at V and 8 bases at J, leaving 7 bases unmatched. The CDR3 runs 15 residues. Study observations and caveats: Shared public clonotypes totalled fewer than 3,000 in persistent patients, compared with 966 in new patients. Preferential use of TRBV28, TRBJ1-2 and TRBJ2-5 was seen in persistent disease.

Time point: newly diagnosed GD, antithyroid drugs for less than 3 months. There was RNA extracted from PBMCs, and the TCR library was made from it. This clonotype was counted at least ten times. What it binds is not known. The sample was also linked to a second study, of T cells in Graves' hyperthyroidism and ophthalmopathy.

This specimen consisted of peripheral blood mononuclear cells (PBMCs), obtained at new diagnosis, from a patient treated with antithyroid drugs. The TCR sequence derives from a man aged 40-50 years with Graves disease. V usage is TRBV11-2 and J usage is TRBJ2-1; 13 bases are shared with TRBD2. CDR3 protein: CASRRTSGSRYEQFF. CDR3 coding DNA: TGTGCCAGCAGACGGACTAGCGGGAGTAGGTATGAGCAGTTCTTC.